The subject of this entry is one TCR beta chain. The data originate from a study of blood T cell repertoires in COVID-19. Libraries were prepared by immunoSEQ multiplex PCR; TCRdb keeps only in-frame clonotypes and omits some of them. Of approximately 270,000 clones listed, about 90% were seen once; the top ten hold less than 2%. The receptor was isolated from an older woman who had recovered from COVID-19. The sample consisted of PBMCs or T cells enriched from blood (not recorded which).

This CDR3 is CASSATVYGYTF. CDR3 bases: TGTGCCAGCAGCGCCACAGTCTATGGCTACACCTTC. This rearrangement joins TRBV9 to TRBJ1-2; D gene ambiguous. Trimming left V 3 bases short and J 4 bases short, with 7 bases between. The CDR3 sequence is 12 residues long. Looked up from germline, CDR1 is SGDLS and CDR2 is YYNGEE.